The clone carrying this TCR beta chain has only a few counts. The antigen is not known. The time point: patch test 1, 2 weeks after DPC sensitization. Treatment denoted: therapeutic diphenylcyclopropenone sensitization with weekly scalp DPC. From the RACE reads, TCRdb called clonotypes with MiXCR, one entry per CDR3 protein. Here the sample spans some 340,000 distinct CDR3 sequences, approximately 6.9% being singletons. The data belong to a study of human T cells and chemical hapten exposure. Study background: Donors were sensitized with 2% DPC on the upper inner arm. It was small differences in pooled library volume that mainly caused per-sample TCR yields to vary. General study findings and limits: There was no change with DPC sensitization in TCRs above 1 in 1000 frequency.

Germline loops: CDR1 SGHRS, CDR2 YFSETQ. V was clipped by 2 bases and J by 3 bases; unmatched bases: 4. The CDR3 sequence is 14 residues long. The clonotype was recovered from a woman between 18 and 30 years old with alopecia areata. Some clones in this sample may be carry-over from other donors' samples. This chain joins TRBV5-1 and TRBJ2-5; the match to TRBD1 covers 7 bases. The sample was whole blood, taken in connection with sensitization to the hapten diphenylcyclopropenone (DPC). Here the CDR3 DNA reads TGCGCCAGCAGCTTCCCGGACAGGAAAGAGACCCAGTACTTC. Its protein is CASSFPDRKETQYF.